Each of the 3 T cell receptor beta chains below was sequenced from the same sample in a study of blood T cells in healthy people across ages. Primers used in a second PCR of roughly 6 to 11 cycles were a sample-barcoded 5' primer and a J-beta primer mix. TCRdb called the 5' RACE reads again in MiXCR, with one record for every CDR3 protein. The table lists around 500,000 distinct CDR3 sequences, 27% of them singletons. This sample also appeared in a second study, on T cells of mothers and their children.

Specimen: blood. The receptors derive from a boy aged 2-9 years in good health.

The V call is TRBV6-5, the J call TRBJ2-2, with D hard to call. Germline V gene data show CDR1 as MNHEY and CDR2 as SVGAGI. This CDR3 comprises 15 residues. V lost 2 bases to trimming and J lost 5 bases, with 12 bases between them. CDR3 DNA: TGTGCCAGCAGTTACGAGCCCTCAGTGACCGGGGAGCTGTTTTTT. This translates into CASSYEPSVTGELFF.

Only one count was recorded for this clonotype. The chain recombines TRBV12-3 or TRBV12-4 with TRBJ2-1; D tentatively fits TRBD1 or TRBD2 (5 bases each). The J call is doubtful: the DNA matches TRBJ2-5 better. This CDR3 is 18 amino acids long. CDR3 sequence reads: CASSLTAGTDSTGETQYF. The CDR3, as DNA: TGTGCCAGCAGTTTAACCGCTGGGACCGACTCAACGGGGGAGACCCAGTACTTC.

This clonotype was detected only a few times. This rearrangement joins TRBV10-3 to TRBJ1-4; D remains ambiguous. CDR1 is ENHRY, CDR2 SYGVKD, per germline. V was pared by 6 bases and J by 8 bases, with 13 bases between. The CDR3 totals 13 residues. In nucleotides, the CDR3 is TGTGCCATCAGCGAGGGCACCGGAGAAAAACTGTTTTTT. Its translation is CAISEGTGEKLFF.